Below are 5 T cell receptor beta chains sequenced from a single sample in a study of blood T cell repertoires in COVID-19. Profiled with immunoSEQ multiplex PCR; TCRdb holds only in-frame clones, not every one. The sample has around 99,000 clones; more than 70% are singletons. Sample: peripheral blood. These receptors all come from a man aged 45 to 65 with active or convalescent COVID-19.

The chain has TRBV13 and TRBJ1-3; TRBD1 might be the D (5 bases). The germline CDR1 and CDR2 sequences are PRHDT and FYEKMQ (reference sequence). This CDR3 has 13 residues. V gave up 2 bases and J gave up 8 bases, with 10 bases separating them. CDR3 amino acids: CASSLIGVDTIYF. CDR3 sequence (DNA): TGTGCCAGCAGCTTAATAGGGGTTGACACCATATATTTT.

This chain connects TRBV7-2 to TRBJ2-1; weak D call: TRBD1 (6 bases). The ends were cut back, 5 bases at V and 5 bases at J, with 16 bases in the middle. The CDR3 spans 15 residues. Germline values: CDR1 SGHTA, CDR2 FQGNSA. In nucleotides, the CDR3 is TGTGCCAGCAGCCCACAGGGTGCGGTCAACAATGAGCAGTTCTTC. Translation: CASSPQGAVNNEQFF.

V and J are TRBV5-1 and TRBJ2-1; TRBD2 matches 9 bases. The V and J ends lost 4 bases and 7 bases, in that order; junction bases with no gene match: 12. Per the germline V gene, CDR1 is SGHRS and CDR2 is YFSETQ. This CDR3 is 16 amino acids long. The CDR3 region is CASSATSGPMGNEQFF. The CDR3 coding sequence is TGCGCCAGCAGCGCTACTAGCGGGCCTATGGGAAATGAGCAGTTCTTC. Based on the CDR3 plus reference TRBV5-1 and TRBJ2-1, the full variable domain is KAGVTQTPRYLIKTRGQQVTLSCSPISGHRSVSWYQQTPGQGLQFLFEYFSETQRNKGNFPGRFSGRQFSNSRSEMNVSTLELGDSALYLCASSATSGPMGNEQFFGPGTRLTVL.

The V gene is TRBV11-2, the J gene TRBJ1-1; D ambiguous. CDR3 length equals 13 residues. Per the germline V gene, CDR1 is SGHAT and CDR2 is FQNNGV. Trimming removed 2 bases at V and 1 base at J, with 5 bases between. For the CDR3, the DNA is TGTGCCAGCAGCTTACAGGAGAACACTGAAGCTTTCTTT. Encoded protein: CASSLQENTEAFF.

This chain connects TRBV18 to TRBJ2-2, with a weak D call TRBD1 (8 bases). The V gene's germline CDR1 is KGHSH and CDR2 LQKENI. The CDR3 extends over 16 amino acids. V lost 4 bases and J lost 5, with 17 bases in between. CDR3 in amino acids: CASSRDGQGGTGELFF. The CDR3 DNA is TGTGCCAGCTCACGCGACGGACAGGGAGGGACCGGGGAGCTGTTTTTT.